A selection of T cell receptor beta chains follows, all from one sample in a study of blood T cell repertoires in COVID-19. Assay: immunoSEQ multiplex PCR; the TCRdb copy retains only in-frame clones and omits some. The table includes about 240,000 clones, 60% to 75% detected once. Source material: peripheral blood. All receptors come from a woman of 80 years or more with acute or convalescent COVID-19. The CDR3 runs from the conserved cysteine through the conserved F or W. A D gene is named only where the DNA matches it firmly. Only part of the rows carry a size: once, few, many, or a class if the clone is expanded.

d_call: TRBD1; clone_size: .; v_call: TRBV19; j_call: TRBJ1-1; cdr3_aa: CASNNGQGFGAFF; cdr3_nt: TGTGCCAGTAACAATGGACAGGGGTTCGGGGCTTTCTTT
d_call: TRBD1; clone_size: .; v_call: TRBV5-1; j_call: TRBJ2-1; cdr3_aa: CASSPDRVAEQFF; cdr3_nt: TGCGCCAGCAGCCCAGACAGGGTAGCTGAGCAGTTCTTC
d_call: TRBD2; clone_size: .; v_call: TRBV2; j_call: TRBJ2-3; cdr3_aa: CASSDPWTSGSIDTQYF; cdr3_nt: TGTGCCAGCAGCGACCCTTGGACTAGCGGGAGTATAGATACGCAGTATTTT
d_call: .; clone_size: .; v_call: TRBV14; j_call: TRBJ1-3; cdr3_aa: CASSQGTIGRNTIYF; cdr3_nt: TGTGCCAGCAGCCAAGGGACAATCGGAAGAAACACCATATATTTT
d_call: TRBD2; clone_size: .; v_call: TRBV15; j_call: TRBJ2-7; cdr3_aa: CATRPSAGTYEQYF; cdr3_nt: TGTGCCACCAGGCCATCAGCGGGGACCTACGAGCAGTACTTC
d_call: TRBD1; clone_size: .; v_call: TRBV6-5; j_call: TRBJ1-5; cdr3_aa: CASSRTGGNQPQHF; cdr3_nt: TGTGCCAGCAGTAGGACAGGGGGCAATCAGCCCCAGCATTTT
d_call: .; clone_size: .; v_call: TRBV7-2; j_call: TRBJ1-5; cdr3_aa: CASSFQGQYSNQPQHF; cdr3_nt: TGTGCCAGCAGCTTCCAAGGACAGTATAGCAATCAGCCCCAGCATTTT
d_call: TRBD2; clone_size: .; v_call: TRBV6-1; j_call: TRBJ2-2; cdr3_aa: CASSEYLAGGGTGELFF; cdr3_nt: TGTGCCAGCAGTGAATACCTAGCGGGAGGGGGCACCGGGGAGCTGTTTTTT
d_call: TRBD1; clone_size: .; v_call: TRBV5-1; j_call: TRBJ2-3; cdr3_aa: CASSLGTGATADTQYF; cdr3_nt: TGCGCCAGCAGCTTGGGGACAGGGGCGACGGCAGATACGCAGTATTTT
d_call: TRBD1; clone_size: few; v_call: TRBV11-1; j_call: TRBJ2-7; cdr3_aa: CASSFDRVSYEQYF; cdr3_nt: TGTGCCAGCAGCTTCGACAGGGTCTCCTACGAGCAGTACTTC
d_call: .; clone_size: .; v_call: TRBV3-1/TRBV3-2; j_call: TRBJ2-1; cdr3_aa: CASSRTTYNEQFF; cdr3_nt: TGTGCCAGCAGCCGGACTACATACAATGAGCAGTTCTTC
d_call: TRBD2; clone_size: few; v_call: TRBV11-2; j_call: TRBJ2-5; cdr3_aa: CASSLGGLAGQETQYF; cdr3_nt: TGTGCCAGCAGCTTGGGGGGACTAGCGGGTCAAGAGACCCAGTACTTC
d_call: .; clone_size: few; v_call: TRBV9; j_call: TRBJ2-5; cdr3_aa: CASSFAGSETQYF; cdr3_nt: TGTGCCAGCAGCTTCGCGGGGAGCGAGACCCAGTACTTC
d_call: .; clone_size: few; v_call: TRBV2; j_call: TRBJ1-5; cdr3_aa: CASSEGNRNQPQHF; cdr3_nt: TGTGCCAGCAGTGAAGGTAACAGAAATCAGCCCCAGCATTTT
d_call: TRBD1; clone_size: .; v_call: TRBV9; j_call: TRBJ1-1; cdr3_aa: CASSGSQGASTEAFF; cdr3_nt: TGTGCCAGCAGCGGGTCACAGGGGGCAAGCACTGAAGCTTTCTTT
d_call: TRBD2; clone_size: .; v_call: TRBV29-1; j_call: TRBJ2-1; cdr3_aa: CSVRGGDTYNEQFF; cdr3_nt: TGCAGCGTCCGGGGGGGGGACACCTACAATGAGCAGTTCTTC